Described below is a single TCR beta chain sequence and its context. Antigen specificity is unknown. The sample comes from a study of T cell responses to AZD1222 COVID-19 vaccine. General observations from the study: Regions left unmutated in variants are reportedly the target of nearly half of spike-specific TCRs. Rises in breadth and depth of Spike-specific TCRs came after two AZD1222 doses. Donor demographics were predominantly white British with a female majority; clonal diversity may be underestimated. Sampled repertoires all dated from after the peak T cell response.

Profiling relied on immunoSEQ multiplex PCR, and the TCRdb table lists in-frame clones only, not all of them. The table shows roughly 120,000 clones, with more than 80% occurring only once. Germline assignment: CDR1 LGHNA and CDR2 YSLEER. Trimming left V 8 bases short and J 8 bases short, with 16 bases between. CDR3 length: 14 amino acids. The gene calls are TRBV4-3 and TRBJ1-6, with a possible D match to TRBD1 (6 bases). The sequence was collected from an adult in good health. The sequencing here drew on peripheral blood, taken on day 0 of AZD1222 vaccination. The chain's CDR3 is CASSLGRTDSPLHF. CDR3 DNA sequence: TGCGCCAGCTCCTTGGGACGGACAGATTCACCCCTCCACTTT.